This TCR beta chain was found in a study of OX40 agonist ivuxolimab in advanced cancers. Of note for this clone: What it binds is unknown.

Study-level points and caveats: Averaging showed that CD8+ T cells had more expanded clones than CD4+ did.

The data were produced by immunoSEQ multiplex PCR, yet TCRdb's version contains in-frame clones alone and is incomplete. The sample contains about 27,000 clones, approximately 90% of which appear only once. The material sequenced was CD4+ or CD8+ T cells sorted from blood, taken in a trial of the OX40 agonist ivuxolimab. The source of this sequence is an adult with an advanced solid tumor such as melanoma, head and neck, liver or kidney cancer.

The CDR3 DNA reads as TGTGCCAGCAGCTCCTCCGGTACAGGGATTTTAAACGAGCAGTACTTC. Encoded protein: CASSSSGTGILNEQYF. The chain joins TRBV7-3 to TRBJ2-7; D possibly corresponds to TRBD1 (6 bases). Germline assignment: CDR1 SGHTA and CDR2 FQGTGA. This CDR3 is 16 amino acids long. V was clipped by 4 bases and J by 5 bases, with 21 bases between them. Based on the CDR3 plus reference TRBV7-3 and TRBJ2-7, the full variable domain is GAGVSQTPSNKVTEKGKYVELRCDPISGHTALYWYRQSLGQGPEFLIYFQGTGAADDSGLPNDRFFAVRPEGSVSTLKIQRTERGDSAVYLCASSSSGTGILNEQYFGPGTRLTVT.